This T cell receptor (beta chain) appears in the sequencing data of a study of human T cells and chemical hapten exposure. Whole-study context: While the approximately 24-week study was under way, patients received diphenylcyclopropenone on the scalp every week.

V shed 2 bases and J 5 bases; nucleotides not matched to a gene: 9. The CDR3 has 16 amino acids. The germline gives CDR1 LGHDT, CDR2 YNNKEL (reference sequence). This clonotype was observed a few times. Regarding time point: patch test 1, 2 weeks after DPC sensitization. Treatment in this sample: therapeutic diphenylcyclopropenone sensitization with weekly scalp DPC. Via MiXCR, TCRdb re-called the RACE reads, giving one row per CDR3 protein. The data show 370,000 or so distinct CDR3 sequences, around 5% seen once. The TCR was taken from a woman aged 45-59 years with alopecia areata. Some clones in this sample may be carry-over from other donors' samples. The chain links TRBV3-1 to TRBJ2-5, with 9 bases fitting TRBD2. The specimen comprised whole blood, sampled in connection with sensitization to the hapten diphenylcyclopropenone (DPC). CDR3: CASSQTPAGGYETQYF. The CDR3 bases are TGTGCCAGCAGCCAAACTCCGGCGGGAGGGTATGAGACCCAGTACTTC.